This is a list of T cell receptor beta chains from one sample in a study of blood T cell repertoires in COVID-19. The table came from immunoSEQ multiplex PCR; TCRdb's copy has only in-frame clones and leaves some out. The table has approximately 120,000 clones, about 78% seen once. The material sequenced was peripheral blood. These receptors were obtained from a human donor in a cohort sampled during active or convalescent COVID-19. CDR3s include the opening cysteine and the closing phenylalanine or tryptophan. A D gene is named only where the DNA matches it firmly. The size of a clone is reported for some rows only, either as once, few or many, or as a class for expanded clones.

j_call clone_size v_call d_call cdr3_aa cdr3_nt
TRBJ1-3 NA TRBV11-2 NA CASSPDFGSGNTIYF TGTGCCAGCAGCCCGGACTTCGGCTCTGGAAACACCATATATTTT
TRBJ1-4 NA TRBV10-3 NA CAISELGANEKLFF TGTGCCATCAGTGAGCTAGGAGCTAATGAAAAACTGTTTTTT
TRBJ2-7 NA TRBV19 NA CASSTTTGTEGYEQYF TGTGCCAGTAGCACTACGACGGGAACGGAGGGCTACGAGCAGTACTTC
TRBJ1-3 many TRBV12-3/TRBV12-4 NA CASTPGGGNTIYF TGTGCCAGCACCCCGGGCGGGGGAAACACCATATATTTT
TRBJ2-1 NA TRBV19 NA CASSIDGGGVYEQFF TGTGCCAGTAGTATAGATGGGGGAGGAGTATATGAGCAGTTCTTC
TRBJ1-5 once TRBV5-8 TRBD1 CASSFHGTGNQPQHF TGTGCCAGCAGCTTCCACGGGACAGGCAATCAGCCCCAGCATTTT
TRBJ2-3 NA TRBV27 TRBD2 CASRRGGAGKYSTQYF TGTGCCAGCAGGAGGGGAGGGGCAGGCAAATATAGTACGCAGTATTTT
TRBJ2-1 NA TRBV24-1 TRBD2 CATSGGGWYSYNEQFF TGTGCCACCAGTGGCGGGGGATGGTACTCCTACAATGAGCAGTTCTTC
TRBJ2-4 once TRBV2 TRBD2 CASRLGLAGNIQYF TGTGCCAGCCGACTAGGACTAGCGGGAAACATTCAGTACTTC
TRBJ2-7 few TRBV6-6 NA CASRTTDSSSYEQYF TGTGCCAGCAGAACAACCGACAGCAGCTCCTACGAGCAGTACTTC
TRBJ1-2 once TRBV7-2 NA CASSLTALYGYTF TGTGCCAGCAGCTTGACAGCACTCTATGGCTACACCTTC
TRBJ2-2 NA TRBV18 NA CASSPPNGQDSGELFF TGTGCCAGCTCACCACCGAACGGGCAGGACTCCGGGGAGCTGTTTTTT
TRBJ2-7 NA TRBV30 TRBD2 CAWRGGTSGRTPYEQYF TGTGCCTGGAGAGGAGGGACTAGCGGGAGAACGCCCTACGAGCAGTACTTC
TRBJ1-2 NA TRBV5-6 NA CASSLKLGPNNYGYTF TGTGCCAGCAGCTTGAAATTGGGGCCAAATAACTATGGCTACACCTTC
TRBJ2-7 many TRBV10-3 TRBD2 CATKTGGPGTSGRAYEQYF TGTGCCACCAAGACAGGGGGCCCAGGGACTAGCGGGAGAGCCTACGAGCAGTACTTC
TRBJ1-4 NA TRBV28 NA CASSPDGGLSEKLFF TGTGCCAGCAGCCCGGACGGCGGGTTAAGTGAAAAACTGTTTTTT
TRBJ1-1 NA TRBV4-3 NA CASSQVYWRQANTEAFF TGCGCCAGCAGCCAAGTTTACTGGAGGCAGGCGAACACTGAAGCTTTCTTT
TRBJ2-7 NA TRBV6-6 TRBD1 CASSQPGTGGTEQYF TGTGCCAGCAGTCAACCCGGGACAGGGGGCACCGAGCAGTACTTC
TRBJ2-1 few TRBV9 TRBD2 CASSVVSNVGLAVSGEQFF TGTGCCAGCAGCGTAGTTTCGAACGTGGGACTAGCGGTTTCTGGTGAGCAGTTCTTC
TRBJ1-4 NA TRBV4-1 NA CASSQDWGLKGSNPEKLFF TGCGCCAGCAGCCAAGATTGGGGCCTTAAAGGTTCGAATCCCGAAAAACTGTTTTTT
TRBJ2-1 few TRBV28 TRBD2 CASSLAGGDEQFF TGTGCCAGCAGCTTAGCGGGAGGGGACGAGCAGTTCTTC
TRBJ2-6 NA TRBV12-3/TRBV12-4 NA CASSLQGTNVLTF TGTGCCAGCAGTTTACAGGGAACCAACGTCCTGACTTTC
TRBJ2-5 NA TRBV9 NA CASSVTEGRQETQYF TGTGCCAGCAGCGTAACGGAGGGTAGGCAAGAGACCCAGTACTTC
TRBJ1-6 NA TRBV7-2 NA CASSLVPPGTPNSPLHF TGTGCCAGCAGCTTAGTGCCCCCCGGGACACCCAATTCACCCCTCCACTTT
TRBJ2-3 NA TRBV7-2 NA CASSRYPGTDTQYF TGTGCCAGCAGCCGTTACCCAGGCACAGATACGCAGTATTTT
TRBJ2-7 few TRBV7-9 TRBD2 CASSLVERGGTYEQYF TGTGCCAGCAGCTTAGTTGAGCGGGGGGGAACCTACGAGCAGTACTTC
TRBJ2-1 NA TRBV7-2 NA CASRKGGGGPYNEQFF TGTGCCAGCAGAAAAGGGGGTGGGGGCCCCTACAATGAGCAGTTCTTC
TRBJ2-5 NA TRBV5-1 TRBD2 CASSRGLAGGGETQYF TGCGCCAGCAGCCGAGGACTAGCGGGAGGAGGGGAGACCCAGTACTTC
TRBJ1-5 NA TRBV27 TRBD1 CASSLGQGYQPQHF TGTGCCAGCAGTTTGGGACAGGGATATCAGCCCCAGCATTTT